The 27 T cell receptor beta chains below all came from one sample that was sequenced in a study of blood T cell repertoires in COVID-19. Profiled with immunoSEQ multiplex PCR; TCRdb holds only in-frame clones, not every one. The sample holds about 150,000 clones, approximately 79% seen once. The sequencing sample was made of PBMCs or T cells enriched from blood (not recorded which). The source is a woman between 65 and 79 years old in a cohort exposed to, infected with or recovered from COVID-19 (not recorded which).

The rearrangement uses TRBV2 and TRBJ1-2, with a weak D call TRBD1 (6 bases). Deletions cut 6 bases from V and 4 bases from J, with 12 bases between. Germline CDR1 and CDR2: SNHLY and FYNNEI. The CDR3 extends over 13 amino acids. The CDR3 DNA follows: TGTGCCAGCAGCATCGGGGGGGCCTATGGCTACACCTTC. This sequence encodes CASSIGGAYGYTF.

The V and J genes are TRBV28 and TRBJ2-1, with 12 bases aligning to TRBD2. Per the germline V gene, CDR1 is MDHEN and CDR2 is SYDVKM. The CDR3 spans 17 residues. The trim removed 2 bases at V and 14 bases at J, leaving 16 bases unmatched. CDR3: CASSLAASGLAGLREFF. The CDR3 DNA sequence: TGTGCCAGCAGTTTAGCAGCTTCCGGACTAGCGGGGCTCCGGGAGTTCTTC. The complete variable domain, with remaining parts taken from reference TRBV28 and TRBJ2-1, reads DVKVTQSSRYLVKRTGEKVFLECVQDMDHENMFWYRQDPGLGLRLIYFSYDVKMKEKGDIPEGYSVSREKKERFSLILESASTNQTSMYLCASSLAASGLAGLREFFGPGTRLTVL.

V gene TRBV9 combines with J gene TRBJ2-6; 9 nucleotides match TRBD1. CDR3 size: 17 residues. V dropped 3 bases and J dropped 5; count of bases not matched to a gene: 9. CDR1 is SGDLS and CDR2 is YYNGEE in the germline V gene. The CDR3 bases are TGTGCCAGCAGCGAAACCCCGGGACAGGGTAGGGCCAACGTCCTGACTTTC. Translating gives CASSETPGQGRANVLTF.

V gene TRBV19 combines with J gene TRBJ1-5; perhaps TRBD1 as D (6 bases). The CDR3 loop spans 15 amino acids. Germline V gene sequence: CDR1 LNHDA, CDR2 SQIVND (reference sequence). Trimming stripped 3 bases from V and 5 bases from J, with 14 bases between. This CDR3 reads CASSMGPQGYQPQHF. CDR3 nucleotides: TGTGCCAGTAGTATGGGGCCCCAGGGGTATCAGCCCCAGCATTTT.

The CDR3 DNA follows: TGCAGTGCTAGATATGCGGGAGCCAAGTTCTTC. Its translation: CSARYAGAKFF. This chain links TRBV20-1 with TRBJ2-1; 7 nucleotides align to TRBD2. Germline trimming cut 2 bases from V and 14 bases from J; bases unmatched to any gene: 6. The CDR3 has 11 residues. Germline lookup yields CDR1 DFQATT and CDR2 SNEGSKA (reference sequence).

The V call is TRBV4-1, the J call TRBJ1-4; 7 nucleotides line up with TRBD1. Trimming at V came to 0 bases and at J to 11 bases, leaving 12 bases not matched to a gene. Looked up from germline, CDR1 is MGHRA and CDR2 is YSYEKL. The CDR3 spans 16 residues. Here the CDR3 DNA reads TGCGCCAGCAGCCAAGATCCGACCCCCAGGGGGAATAAACTGTTTTTT. This encodes CASSQDPTPRGNKLFF.

This clone was detected only a few times. The chain has TRBV15 and TRBJ2-1, with 9 bases aligning to TRBD2. V shed 1 base and J 6 bases; nucleotides not matched to a gene: 4. Germline loops: CDR1 LNHNV, CDR2 YYDKDF (reference sequence). This CDR3 spans 15 amino acids. CDR3 bases: TGTGCCACCAGCAGAGGGGGCGGGAGGGGCAATGAGCAGTTCTTC. Translating it yields CATSRGGGRGNEQFF. The entire variable domain, with the rest obtained from reference TRBV15 and TRBJ2-1, is as follows: DAMVIQNPRYQVTQFGKPVTLSCSQTLNHNVMYWYQQKSSQAPKLLFHYYDKDFNNEADTPDNFQSRRPNTSFCFLDIRSPGLGDTAMYLCATSRGGGRGNEQFFGPGTRLTVL.

A few counts support this clone. The rearrangement joins TRBV5-1 to TRBJ1-1; D call uncertain. CDR1 is SGHRS, CDR2 YFSETQ, per germline. The V and J ends lost 0 bases and 0 bases respectively, with 6 bases between them. The CDR3 is made up of 14 amino acids. CDR3 region: CASSLGGVNTEAFF. CDR3 in DNA: TGCGCCAGCAGCTTGGGGGGAGTGAACACTGAAGCTTTCTTT.

In DNA, the CDR3 is TGTGCCAGCACTCATAATGCGGGGGCGGTAGATACGCAGTATTTT. Its protein product is CASTHNAGAVDTQYF. The chain combines TRBV7-9 with TRBJ2-3; a weak D match, TRBD2 (7 bases). The CDR3 is 15 amino acids. Germline V gene data show CDR1 as SEHNR and CDR2 as FQNEAQ (reference sequence). V gave up 7 bases and J gave up 5 bases, with 19 bases separating them.

The J gene is TRBJ2-7, the V gene TRBV5-1, with TRBD1 matching over 7 bases. CDR1 and CDR2 (germline): SGHRS, YFSETQ. The CDR3 totals 15 residues. V lost 0 bases, J lost 3 bases, and 6 bases stayed unmatched. The CDR3 here is CASSLEGQARYEQYF. DNA for the CDR3: TGCGCCAGCAGCTTGGAAGGACAGGCCCGCTACGAGCAGTACTTC.

The gene calls are TRBV24-1 and TRBJ1-1; D uncertain. CDR3 length: 13 amino acids. V was clipped by 2 bases and J by 5 bases, with 8 bases between them. Per the germline V gene, CDR1 is KGHDR and CDR2 is SFDVKD. This CDR3 is CATSDSGRTEAFF. CDR3 in DNA: TGTGCCACCAGTGATTCGGGGAGAACTGAAGCTTTCTTT.

There are a few counts of this clone. This sequence joins TRBV5-5 and TRBJ1-2; the match to TRBD1 covers 7 bases. The CDR3 contains 15 residues. V gave up 0 bases and J gave up 4 bases; unmatched junction bases: 6. Germline-derived CDR1 and CDR2 are SGHKS and YYEKEE (reference sequence). The CDR3: CASSLAGTDTYGYTF. CDR3 nucleotides: TGTGCCAGCAGCTTGGCCGGGACAGATACCTATGGCTACACCTTC.

This chain links TRBV7-2 with TRBJ2-7, with TRBD1 identical over 10 bases. After removal of 4 bases from V and 1 base from J, the junction contained 1 base not matched to a gene. CDR1 is SGHTA and CDR2 is FQGNSA in the germline V gene. The CDR3 covers 14 residues. The CDR3 region has the DNA TGTGCCAGCAGCTGGACAGGGGGGTCCTACGAGCAGTACTTC. As protein: CASSWTGGSYEQYF.

The chain employs TRBV5-1 and TRBJ1-2; no clear D. V lost 4 bases and J 4 bases, leaving 17 bases between the germline ends. CDR3 length: 15 amino acids. Germline V lookup: CDR1 SGHRS, CDR2 YFSETQ. The CDR3 here is CASSPNPTSVYGYTF. For the CDR3, the DNA is TGCGCCAGCAGCCCGAACCCGACAAGTGTCTATGGCTACACCTTC.

This chain connects TRBV12-3 or TRBV12-4 to TRBJ2-5, with D perhaps matching TRBD2 (6 bases). CDR3 length equals 13 residues. V shed 3 bases and J shed 3 bases, with 8 bases lying between them. CDR3 amino acids: CASSFWGEETQYF. Written as DNA, the CDR3 is TGTGCCAGCAGTTTCTGGGGGGAAGAGACCCAGTACTTC.

The V and J genes are TRBV5-4 and TRBJ2-1; 9 nucleotides match TRBD2. The CDR3 contains 15 residues. Germline lookup yields CDR1 SGHNT and CDR2 YYREEE (reference sequence). Trimming at V came to 4 bases and at J to 1 base, leaving 3 bases not matched to a gene. The CDR3 region has the DNA TGTGCCAGCAGCCTGAGCGGGAGGTCCTACAATGAGCAGTTCTTC. The encoded protein is CASSLSGRSYNEQFF.

The chain links TRBV9 to TRBJ2-2; D perhaps matches TRBD2 (6 bases). Germline CDR1 SGDLS, CDR2 YYNGEE. Trimming cost V 3 bases and J 3 bases, with 27 bases left between them. The CDR3 is 20 residues long. In nucleotides, the CDR3 is TGTGCCAGCAGCGGGAGTAGTCTCCCTTCACTAGCACTTTACACCGGGGAGCTGTTTTTT. Translation: CASSGSSLPSLALYTGELFF.

CDR3 nucleotides: TGTGCCAGCAGCGTAGAGGGGAGGGGCGGGAGAGGCTTGGGTCGGTACAATGAGCAGTTCTTC. Residues: CASSVEGRGGRGLGRYNEQFF. V gene TRBV9 combines with J gene TRBJ2-1, with TRBD2 matching 7 bases. In germline, CDR1 is SGDLS, CDR2 YYNGEE. V was pared by 0 bases and J by 4 bases, with 22 bases of the junction left unmatched. The CDR3 runs 21 residues. The full variable domain, completed using reference TRBV9 and TRBJ2-1, is DSGVTQTPKHLITATGQRVTLRCSPRSGDLSVYWYQQSLDQGLQFLIQYYNGEERAKGNILERFSAQQFPDLHSELNLSSLELGDSALYFCASSVEGRGGRGLGRYNEQFFGPGTRLTVL.

This rearrangement joins TRBV28 to TRBJ1-2; tentatively, D is TRBD1 (5 bases). The CDR3 covers 12 residues. The germline gives CDR1 MDHEN, CDR2 SYDVKM. V lost 3 bases, J lost 7 bases, and 9 bases lay in between. CDR3 sequence (DNA): TGTGCCAGCAGTTTTGGGGGGTTTGGCTACACCTTC. It codes for CASSFGGFGYTF.

The chain links TRBV19 to TRBJ2-5; D is perhaps TRBD1 (6 bases). The CDR3 length is 12 residues. Deletions cut 8 bases from V and 1 base from J, with 8 bases between. Per the germline V gene, CDR1 is LNHDA and CDR2 is SQIVND (reference sequence). DNA for the CDR3: TGTGCCAGTTCCAGGGGCCAAGAGACCCAGTACTTC. Its translation is CASSRGQETQYF.

The chain combines TRBV6-5 with TRBJ1-4, with TRBD1 identical over 7 bases. Unmatched junction bases numbered 4, after V lost 7 bases and J lost 2 bases. Germline CDR1 MNHEY, CDR2 SVGAGI. This CDR3 has 14 residues. The DNA for the CDR3 is TGTGCCAGCAAAGGGGGCGCGACTAATGAAAAACTGTTTTTT. It is translated as CASKGGATNEKLFF.

The rearrangement links TRBV4-3 to TRBJ2-1; 7 nucleotides align to TRBD2. V shed 1 base, J shed 8 bases, and the junction held 14 bases outside the gene matches. The V gene's germline CDR1 is LGHNA and CDR2 YSLEER. The CDR3 length is 17 residues. Here the CDR3 reads CASSQGWRERSGDEQFF. CDR3 sequence (DNA): TGCGCCAGCAGCCAAGGGTGGCGGGAGAGGAGCGGCGATGAGCAGTTCTTC.

The chain employs TRBV10-2 and TRBJ1-5, with unresolved D. Trimming shortened V by 2 bases and J by 10 bases, and 24 bases separated the two germline ends. Looked up from germline, CDR1 is WSHSY and CDR2 is SAAADI. The CDR3 runs 17 residues. This chain's CDR3 is CASSEGWAGGSGSPQHF. CDR3 bases: TGCGCCAGCAGTGAGGGGTGGGCCGGCGGCAGCGGTTCCCCCCAGCATTTT.

The chain recombines TRBV7-9 with TRBJ2-1; 7 bases map to TRBD2. The CDR3 has 16 residues. From germline, CDR1 is SEHNR and CDR2 FQNEAQ (reference sequence). V lost 1 base, J lost 0 bases, and 3 bases stayed unmatched. The DNA of the CDR3 is TGTGCCAGCAGCTTAGGCGGGAGTAGCTCCTACAATGAGCAGTTCTTC. This encodes CASSLGGSSSYNEQFF.

The rearrangement joins TRBV11-2 to TRBJ2-7; D perhaps matches TRBD1 (5 bases). This CDR3 spans 14 amino acids. Trimming stripped 4 bases from V and 2 bases from J, with 12 bases between. Germline V gene data show CDR1 as SGHAT and CDR2 as FQNNGV. The CDR3 DNA is TGTGCCAGCAGCTCCGACAGCAATACCTACGAGCAGTACTTC. Protein: CASSSDSNTYEQYF.

The chain links TRBV27 to TRBJ2-1; 9 bases match TRBD1. J gave up 8 bases and V 6 bases, and 5 bases lay outside the gene matches. The CDR3 totals 13 residues. CDR1 and CDR2 from the germline V gene are MNHEY and SMNVEV (reference sequence). CDR3 nucleotide sequence: TGTGCCAGCAGGCGACAGGGGGGCGATGAGCAGTTCTTC. Its protein product is CASRRQGGDEQFF.

V usage is TRBV20-1 and J usage is TRBJ2-2, with no clear D. The CDR3 length is 13 residues. Looked up from germline, CDR1 is DFQATT and CDR2 is SNEGSKA (reference sequence). The V end was cut by 3 bases, the J end by 4 bases, with 9 bases between. CDR3 sequence reads: CSASFPGTGELFF. Written as DNA, the CDR3 is TGCAGTGCTAGTTTCCCGGGCACCGGGGAGCTGTTTTTT.